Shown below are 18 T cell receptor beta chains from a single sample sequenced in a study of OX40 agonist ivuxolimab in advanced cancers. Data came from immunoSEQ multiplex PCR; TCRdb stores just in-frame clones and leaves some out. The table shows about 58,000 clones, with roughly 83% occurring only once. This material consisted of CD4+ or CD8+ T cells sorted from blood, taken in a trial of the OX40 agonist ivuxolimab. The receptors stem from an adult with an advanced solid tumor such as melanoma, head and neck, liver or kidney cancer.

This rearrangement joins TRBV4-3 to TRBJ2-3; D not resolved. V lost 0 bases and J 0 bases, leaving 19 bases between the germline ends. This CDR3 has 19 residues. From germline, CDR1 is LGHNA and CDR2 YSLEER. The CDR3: CASSQERRIIPPSTDTQYF. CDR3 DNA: TGCGCCAGCAGCCAAGAGCGACGGATCATCCCACCTAGCACAGATACGCAGTATTTT.

The CDR3 region has the DNA TGTGCCAGCAGGGTACAGGGTTTCTATGGCTACACCTTC. It translates to CASRVQGFYGYTF. J is TRBJ1-2 and V is TRBV28; the D gene is possibly TRBD1 (6 bases). The germline V and J ends were trimmed by 6 bases and 4 bases, with 12 bases remaining between them. This CDR3 has 13 amino acids. The germline CDR1 and CDR2 sequences are MDHEN and SYDVKM.

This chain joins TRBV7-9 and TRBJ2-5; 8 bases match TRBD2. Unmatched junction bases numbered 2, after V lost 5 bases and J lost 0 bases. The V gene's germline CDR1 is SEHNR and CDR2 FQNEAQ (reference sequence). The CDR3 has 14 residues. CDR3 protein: CASSQLADQETQYF. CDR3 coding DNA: TGTGCCAGCAGCCAACTAGCGGACCAAGAGACCCAGTACTTC.

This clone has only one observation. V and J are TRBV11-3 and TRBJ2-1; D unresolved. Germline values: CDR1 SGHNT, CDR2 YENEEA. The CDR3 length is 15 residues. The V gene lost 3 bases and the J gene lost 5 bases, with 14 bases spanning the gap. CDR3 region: CASSLGDGPHNEQFF. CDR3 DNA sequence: TGTGCCAGCAGCTTGGGTGACGGGCCCCACAATGAGCAGTTCTTC.

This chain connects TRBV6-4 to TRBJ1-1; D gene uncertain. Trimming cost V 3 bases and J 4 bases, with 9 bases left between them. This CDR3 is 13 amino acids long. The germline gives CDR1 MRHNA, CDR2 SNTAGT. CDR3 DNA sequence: TGTGCCAGCAGTGAGATGGAGGGCACTGAAGCTTTCTTT. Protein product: CASSEMEGTEAFF.

CDR3: CASSYSRQNYGYTF. The DNA of the CDR3 is TGTGCCAGCAGCTATAGCCGACAAAACTATGGCTACACCTTC. The chain joins TRBV7-2 to TRBJ1-2; D unclear. Germline loops: CDR1 SGHTA, CDR2 FQGNSA. Trimming took 4 bases from V and 2 from J, leaving 11 bases between them. This CDR3 spans 14 amino acids. The full variable domain, completed using reference TRBV7-2 and TRBJ1-2, is GAGVSQSPSNKVTEKGKDVELRCDPISGHTALYWYRQSLGQGLEFLIYFQGNSAPDKSGLPSDRFSAERTGGSVSTLTIQRTQQEDSAVYLCASSYSRQNYGYTFGSGTRLTVV.

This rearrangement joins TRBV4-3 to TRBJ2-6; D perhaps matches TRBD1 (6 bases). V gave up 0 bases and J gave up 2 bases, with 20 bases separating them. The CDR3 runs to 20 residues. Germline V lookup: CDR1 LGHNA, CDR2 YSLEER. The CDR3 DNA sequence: TGCGCCAGCAGCCAAGAAAAAGGGGAGAGGGGGATTACTGGGGCCAACGTCCTGACTTTC. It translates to CASSQEKGERGITGANVLTF.

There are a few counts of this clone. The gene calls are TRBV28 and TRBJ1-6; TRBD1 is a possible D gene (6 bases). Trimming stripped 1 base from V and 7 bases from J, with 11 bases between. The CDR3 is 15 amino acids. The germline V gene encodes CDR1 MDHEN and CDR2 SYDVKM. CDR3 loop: CASSLLAGANSPLHF. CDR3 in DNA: TGTGCCAGCAGTTTATTAGCAGGGGCCAATTCACCCCTCCACTTT. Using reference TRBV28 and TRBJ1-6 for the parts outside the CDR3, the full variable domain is DVKVTQSSRYLVKRTGEKVFLECVQDMDHENMFWYRQDPGLGLRLIYFSYDVKMKEKGDIPEGYSVSREKKERFSLILESASTNQTSMYLCASSLLAGANSPLHFGNGTRLTVT.

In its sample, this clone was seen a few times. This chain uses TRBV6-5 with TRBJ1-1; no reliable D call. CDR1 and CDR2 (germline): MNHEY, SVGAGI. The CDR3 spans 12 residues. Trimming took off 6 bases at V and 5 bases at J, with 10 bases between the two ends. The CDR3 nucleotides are TGTGCCAGCAGGACGGTCCTTACTGAAGCTTTCTTT. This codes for CASRTVLTEAFF.

The CDR3 loop reads CAIRAWTGRGDTEAFF. The CDR3, as DNA: TGTGCCATCAGGGCTTGGACAGGTCGGGGGGACACTGAAGCTTTCTTT. This chain uses TRBV10-3 with TRBJ1-1; TRBD1 matches 7 bases. V lost 6 bases, J lost 3 bases, and 13 bases stayed unmatched. CDR3 length: 16 residues. Germline V lookup: CDR1 ENHRY, CDR2 SYGVKD.

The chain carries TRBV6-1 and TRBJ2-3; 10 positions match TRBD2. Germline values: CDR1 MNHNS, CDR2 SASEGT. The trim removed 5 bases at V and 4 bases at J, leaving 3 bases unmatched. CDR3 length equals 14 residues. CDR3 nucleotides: TGTGCCAGCAGTCCTAGCGGGGGTGCAGATACGCAGTATTTT. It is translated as CASSPSGGADTQYF.

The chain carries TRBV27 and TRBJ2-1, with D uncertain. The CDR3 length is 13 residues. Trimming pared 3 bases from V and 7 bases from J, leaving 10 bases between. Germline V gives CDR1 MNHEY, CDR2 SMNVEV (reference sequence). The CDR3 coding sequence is TGTGCCAGCAGTTTGTCCCAGGTTAATGAGCAGTTCTTC. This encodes CASSLSQVNEQFF.

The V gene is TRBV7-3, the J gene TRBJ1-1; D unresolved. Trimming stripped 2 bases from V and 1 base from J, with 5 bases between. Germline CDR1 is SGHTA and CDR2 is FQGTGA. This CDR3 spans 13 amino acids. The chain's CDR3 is CASSLRGNTEAFF. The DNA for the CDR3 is TGTGCCAGCAGCTTACGGGGGAACACTGAAGCTTTCTTT. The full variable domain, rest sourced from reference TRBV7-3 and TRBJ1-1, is GAGVSQTPSNKVTEKGKYVELRCDPISGHTALYWYRQSLGQGPEFLIYFQGTGAADDSGLPNDRFFAVRPEGSVSTLKIQRTERGDSAVYLCASSLRGNTEAFFGQGTRLTVV.

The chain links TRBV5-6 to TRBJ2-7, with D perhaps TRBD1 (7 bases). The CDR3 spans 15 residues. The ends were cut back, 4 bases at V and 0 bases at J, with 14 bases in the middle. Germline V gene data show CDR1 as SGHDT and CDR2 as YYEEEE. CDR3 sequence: CASSSSQGGSYEQYF. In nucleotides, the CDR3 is TGTGCCAGCAGCAGTAGCCAGGGGGGCTCCTACGAGCAGTACTTC.

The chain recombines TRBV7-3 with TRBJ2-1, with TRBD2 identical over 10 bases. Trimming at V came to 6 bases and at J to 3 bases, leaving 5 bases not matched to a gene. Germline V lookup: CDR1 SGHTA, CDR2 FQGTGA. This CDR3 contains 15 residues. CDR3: CASSRSGGDYNEQFF. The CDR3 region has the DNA TGTGCCAGCAGTCGCAGCGGGGGGGACTACAATGAGCAGTTCTTC. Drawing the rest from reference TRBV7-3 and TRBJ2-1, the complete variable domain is GAGVSQTPSNKVTEKGKYVELRCDPISGHTALYWYRQSLGQGPEFLIYFQGTGAADDSGLPNDRFFAVRPEGSVSTLKIQRTERGDSAVYLCASSRSGGDYNEQFFGPGTRLTVL.

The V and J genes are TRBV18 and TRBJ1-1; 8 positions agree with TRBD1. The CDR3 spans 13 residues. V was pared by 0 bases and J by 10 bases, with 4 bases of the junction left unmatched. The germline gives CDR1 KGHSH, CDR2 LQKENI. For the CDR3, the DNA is TGTGCCAGCTCACCACCGGACAGGGCTACAGCTTTCTTT. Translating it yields CASSPPDRATAFF.

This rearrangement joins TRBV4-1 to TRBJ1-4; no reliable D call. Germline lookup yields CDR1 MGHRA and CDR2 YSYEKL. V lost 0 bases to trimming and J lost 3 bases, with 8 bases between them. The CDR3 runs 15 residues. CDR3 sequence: CASSQEGGSNEKLFF. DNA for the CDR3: TGCGCCAGCAGCCAAGAGGGCGGGTCTAATGAAAAACTGTTTTTT.

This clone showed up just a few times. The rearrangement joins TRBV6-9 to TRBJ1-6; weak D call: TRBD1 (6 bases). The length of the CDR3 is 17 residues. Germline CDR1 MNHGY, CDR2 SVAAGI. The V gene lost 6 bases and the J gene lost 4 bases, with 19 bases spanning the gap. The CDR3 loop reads CASSRVRGRGYNSPLHF. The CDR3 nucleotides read TGTGCCAGCAGCCGCGTTAGAGGCAGGGGTTATAATTCACCCCTCCACTTT.